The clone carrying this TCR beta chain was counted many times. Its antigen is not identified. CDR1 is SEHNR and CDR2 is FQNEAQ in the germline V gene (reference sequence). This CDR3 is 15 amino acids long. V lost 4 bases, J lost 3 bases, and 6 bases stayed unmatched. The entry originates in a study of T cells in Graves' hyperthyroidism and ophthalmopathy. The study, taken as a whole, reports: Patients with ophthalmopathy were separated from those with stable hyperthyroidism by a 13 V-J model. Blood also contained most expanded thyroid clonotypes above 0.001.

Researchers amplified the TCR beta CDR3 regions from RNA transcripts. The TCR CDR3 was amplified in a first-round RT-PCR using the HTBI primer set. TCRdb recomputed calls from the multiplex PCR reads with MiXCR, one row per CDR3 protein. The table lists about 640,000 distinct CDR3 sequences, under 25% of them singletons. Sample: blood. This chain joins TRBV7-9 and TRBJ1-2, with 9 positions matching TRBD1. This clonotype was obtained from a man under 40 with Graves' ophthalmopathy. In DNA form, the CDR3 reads TGTGCCAGCAGCTCACCGGGACAGGGAGACTATGGCTACACCTTC. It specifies CASSSPGQGDYGYTF.